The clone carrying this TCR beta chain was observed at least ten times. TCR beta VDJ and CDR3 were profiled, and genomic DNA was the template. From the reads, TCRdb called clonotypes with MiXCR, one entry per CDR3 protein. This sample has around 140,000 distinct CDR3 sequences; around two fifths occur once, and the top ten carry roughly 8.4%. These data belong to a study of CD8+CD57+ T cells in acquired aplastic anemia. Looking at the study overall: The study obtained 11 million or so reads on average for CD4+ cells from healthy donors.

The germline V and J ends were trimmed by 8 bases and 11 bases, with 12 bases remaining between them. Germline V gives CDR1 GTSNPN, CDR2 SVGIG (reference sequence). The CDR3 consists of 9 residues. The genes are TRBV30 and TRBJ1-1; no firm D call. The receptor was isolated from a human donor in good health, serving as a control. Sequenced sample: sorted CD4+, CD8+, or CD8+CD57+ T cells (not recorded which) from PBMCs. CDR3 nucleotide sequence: TGTGCCCCGACCCCACGGGCTTTCTTT. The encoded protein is CAPTPRAFF.